Each of the 4 T cell receptor beta chains below was sequenced from the same sample in a study of cytomegalovirus exposure and HLA in healthy donors. Primers for the PCR totalled 60 Vbeta and 13 Jbeta. Some clones are missing from TCRdb's copy, which holds only in-frame ones; the method was immunoSEQ multiplex PCR. The repertoire includes roughly 120,000 clones, around three quarters of them detected once, and around 0.95% sits in the top ten. The specimen sequenced was PBMCs. The receptors originated from a woman aged 25 to 39 in good health and CMV-seronegative.

The V gene is TRBV7-3, the J gene TRBJ1-1, with D maybe TRBD1 (5 bases). Trimming cost V 2 bases and J 4 bases, with 17 bases left between them. Per germline, CDR1 SGHTA and CDR2 FQGTGA. The CDR3 length is 16 residues. The CDR3 loop is CASSLEGRGGVTEAFF. The CDR3 DNA reads as TGTGCCAGCAGCTTAGAGGGTAGGGGAGGGGTCACTGAAGCTTTCTTT.

The J gene is TRBJ2-3, the V gene TRBV11-2; D is unclear. V gave up 7 bases and J gave up 2 bases, with 10 bases separating them. The CDR3 is made up of 13 amino acids. Germline CDR1 reads SGHAT; CDR2 reads FQNNGV. CDR3 residues: CASILHNTDTQYF. CDR3 bases: TGTGCCAGCATCCTTCACAACACAGATACGCAGTATTTT.

The chain has TRBV18 and TRBJ1-2, with TRBD1 identical over 7 bases. The V gene's germline CDR1 is KGHSH and CDR2 LQKENI. This CDR3 is 15 amino acids long. With V trimmed by 2 bases and J by 3 bases, 6 bases remained unmatched. The DNA of the CDR3 is TGTGCCAGCTCACCAGAGACAGGGAAGGACTATGGCTACACCTTC. Residues: CASSPETGKDYGYTF.

A few counts support this clone. This chain uses TRBV7-3 with TRBJ2-7, with 8 bases fitting TRBD1. After removal of 5 bases from V and 4 bases from J, the junction contained 10 bases not matched to a gene. CDR3 size: 15 residues. Germline assignment: CDR1 SGHTA and CDR2 FQGTGA. As DNA, the CDR3 is TGTGCCAGCAGCATCGGACAGGGTGAGGGTTACGAGCAGTACTTC. It yields the protein CASSIGQGEGYEQYF.